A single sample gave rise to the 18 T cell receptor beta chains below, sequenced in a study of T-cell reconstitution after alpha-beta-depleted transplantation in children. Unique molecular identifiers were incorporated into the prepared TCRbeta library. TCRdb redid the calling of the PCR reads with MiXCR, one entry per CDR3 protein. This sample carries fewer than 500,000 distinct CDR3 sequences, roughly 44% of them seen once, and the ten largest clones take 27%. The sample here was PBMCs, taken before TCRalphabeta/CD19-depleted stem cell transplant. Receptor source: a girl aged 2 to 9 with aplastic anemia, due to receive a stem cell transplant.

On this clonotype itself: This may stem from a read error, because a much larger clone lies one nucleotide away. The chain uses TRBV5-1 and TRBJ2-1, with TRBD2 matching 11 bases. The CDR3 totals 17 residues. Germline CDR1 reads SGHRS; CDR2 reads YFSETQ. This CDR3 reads CACSFAGLAGVYNEQFF. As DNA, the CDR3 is TGCGCCTGCAGCTTTGCCGGACTAGCGGGCGTCTACAATGAGCAGTTCTTC.

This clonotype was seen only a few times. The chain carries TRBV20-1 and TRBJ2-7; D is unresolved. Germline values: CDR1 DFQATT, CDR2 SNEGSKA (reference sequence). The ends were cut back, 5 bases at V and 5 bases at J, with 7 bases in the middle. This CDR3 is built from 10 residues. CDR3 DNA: TGCAGTGCTCTCCGGGACGAGCAGTACTTC. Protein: CSALRDEQYF.

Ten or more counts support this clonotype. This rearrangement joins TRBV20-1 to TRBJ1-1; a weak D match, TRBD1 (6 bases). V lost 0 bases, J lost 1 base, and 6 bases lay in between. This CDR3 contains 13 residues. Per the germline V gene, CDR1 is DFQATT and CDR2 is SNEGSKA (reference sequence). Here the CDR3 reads CSARDRGNTEAFF. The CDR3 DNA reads TGCAGTGCTAGAGACAGGGGGAACACTGAAGCTTTCTTT.

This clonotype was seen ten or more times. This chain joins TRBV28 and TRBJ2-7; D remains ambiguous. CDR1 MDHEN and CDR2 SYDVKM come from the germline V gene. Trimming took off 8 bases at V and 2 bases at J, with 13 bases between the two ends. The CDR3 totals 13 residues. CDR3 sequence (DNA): TGTGCCAGCGGGTCCGACATTCCCTACGAGCAGTACTTC. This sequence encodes CASGSDIPYEQYF.

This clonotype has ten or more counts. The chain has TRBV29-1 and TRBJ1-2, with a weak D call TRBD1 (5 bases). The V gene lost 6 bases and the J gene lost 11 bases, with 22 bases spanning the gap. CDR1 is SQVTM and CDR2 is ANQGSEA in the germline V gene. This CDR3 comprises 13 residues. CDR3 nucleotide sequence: TGCAGCGTGGGTCAGTCGACAGTCGGGTTATACACCTTC. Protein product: CSVGQSTVGLYTF.

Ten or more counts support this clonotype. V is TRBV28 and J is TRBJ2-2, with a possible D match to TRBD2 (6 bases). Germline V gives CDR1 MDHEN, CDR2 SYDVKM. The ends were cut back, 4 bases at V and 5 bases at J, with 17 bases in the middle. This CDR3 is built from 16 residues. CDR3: CASSSSRERGTGELFF. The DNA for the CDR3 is TGTGCCAGCAGTTCCTCACGGGAGAGGGGTACCGGGGAGCTGTTTTTT.

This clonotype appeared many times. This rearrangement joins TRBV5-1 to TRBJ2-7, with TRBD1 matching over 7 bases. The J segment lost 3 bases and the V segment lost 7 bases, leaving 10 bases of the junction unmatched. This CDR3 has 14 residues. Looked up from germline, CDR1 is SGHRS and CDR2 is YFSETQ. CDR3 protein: CASAWDSSNYEQYF. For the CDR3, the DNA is TGCGCCAGCGCTTGGGACAGTTCGAACTACGAGCAGTACTTC.

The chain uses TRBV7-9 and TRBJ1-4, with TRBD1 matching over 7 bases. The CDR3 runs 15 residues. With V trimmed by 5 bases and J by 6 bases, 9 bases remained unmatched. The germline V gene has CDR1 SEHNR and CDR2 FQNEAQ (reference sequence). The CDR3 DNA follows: TGTGCCAGCAGCCCGGGACAGCTGGGGGATGAAAAACTGTTTTTT. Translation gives CASSPGQLGDEKLFF.

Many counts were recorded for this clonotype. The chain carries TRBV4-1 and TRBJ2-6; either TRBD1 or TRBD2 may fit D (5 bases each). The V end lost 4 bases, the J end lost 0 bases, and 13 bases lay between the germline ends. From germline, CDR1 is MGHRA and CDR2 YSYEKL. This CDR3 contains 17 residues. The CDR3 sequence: CASSPGRMSSGANVLTF. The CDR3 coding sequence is TGCGCCAGCAGCCCGGGACGAATGAGCTCTGGGGCCAACGTCCTGACTTTC.

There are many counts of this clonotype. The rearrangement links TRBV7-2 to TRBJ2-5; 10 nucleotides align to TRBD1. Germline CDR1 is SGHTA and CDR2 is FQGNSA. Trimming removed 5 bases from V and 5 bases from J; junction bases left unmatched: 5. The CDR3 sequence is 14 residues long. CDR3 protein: CASSQTGGEETQYF. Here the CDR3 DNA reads TGTGCCAGCAGCCAGACAGGGGGCGAGGAGACCCAGTACTTC. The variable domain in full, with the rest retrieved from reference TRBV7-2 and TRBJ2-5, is GAGVSQSPSNKVTEKGKDVELRCDPISGHTALYWYRQSLGQGLEFLIYFQGNSAPDKSGLPSDRFSAERTGGSVSTLTIQRTQQEDSAVYLCASSQTGGEETQYFGPGTRLLVL.

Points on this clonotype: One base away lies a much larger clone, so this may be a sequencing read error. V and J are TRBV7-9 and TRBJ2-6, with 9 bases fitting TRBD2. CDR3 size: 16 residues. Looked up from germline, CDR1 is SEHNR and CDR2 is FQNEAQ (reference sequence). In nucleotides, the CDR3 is TGTGCCAGCAGCTTAAGCGGGGCGGGAGGGGCCAACGTCCTGCCTTTC. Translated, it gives CASSLSGAGGANVLPF.

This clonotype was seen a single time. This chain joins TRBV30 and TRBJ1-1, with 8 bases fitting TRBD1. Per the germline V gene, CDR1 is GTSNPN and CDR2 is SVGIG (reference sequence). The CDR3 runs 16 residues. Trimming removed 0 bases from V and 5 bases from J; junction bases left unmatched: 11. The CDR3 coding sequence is TGTGCCTGGAGTGTACAGGGCCAGGGGGCGCGGACTGAAGCTTTCTTT. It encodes CAWSVQGQGARTEAFF.

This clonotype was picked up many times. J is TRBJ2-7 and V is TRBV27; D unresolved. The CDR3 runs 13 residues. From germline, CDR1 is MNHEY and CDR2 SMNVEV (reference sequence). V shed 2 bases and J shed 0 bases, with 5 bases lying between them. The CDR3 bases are TGTGCCAGCAGTTTAGGCCGCTCCTACGAGCAGTACTTC. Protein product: CASSLGRSYEQYF.

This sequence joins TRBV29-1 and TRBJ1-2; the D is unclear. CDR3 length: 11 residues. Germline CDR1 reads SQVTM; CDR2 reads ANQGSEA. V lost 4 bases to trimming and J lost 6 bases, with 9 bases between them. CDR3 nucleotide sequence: TGCAGCGTTGGATCTCGACATGGCTACACCTTC. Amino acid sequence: CSVGSRHGYTF.

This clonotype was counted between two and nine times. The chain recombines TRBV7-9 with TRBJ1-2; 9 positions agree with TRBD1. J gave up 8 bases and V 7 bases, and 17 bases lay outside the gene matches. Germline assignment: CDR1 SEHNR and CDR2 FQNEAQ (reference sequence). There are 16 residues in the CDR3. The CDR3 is CASTPSQSGTGIGYTF. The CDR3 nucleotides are TGTGCCAGCACCCCATCCCAGTCCGGGACAGGGATCGGCTACACCTTC.

The CDR3 is CSVQGLRSTPAQYF. The CDR3 DNA follows: TGCAGCGTTCAGGGTTTGCGCAGCACCCCTGCGCAGTATTTT. V usage is TRBV29-1 and J usage is TRBJ2-3, with a tentative D call TRBD1 (5 bases). The CDR3 is made up of 14 amino acids. Germline CDR1 is SQVTM and CDR2 is ANQGSEA. Trimming removed 5 bases from V and 10 bases from J, with 22 bases in between.

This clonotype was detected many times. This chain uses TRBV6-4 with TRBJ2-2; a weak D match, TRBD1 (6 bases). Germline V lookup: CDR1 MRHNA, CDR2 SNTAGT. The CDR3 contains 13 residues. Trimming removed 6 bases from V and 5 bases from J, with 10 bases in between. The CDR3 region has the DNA TGTGCCAGCAGAAAAACAGGGACCGGGGAGCTGTTTTTT. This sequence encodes CASRKTGTGELFF.

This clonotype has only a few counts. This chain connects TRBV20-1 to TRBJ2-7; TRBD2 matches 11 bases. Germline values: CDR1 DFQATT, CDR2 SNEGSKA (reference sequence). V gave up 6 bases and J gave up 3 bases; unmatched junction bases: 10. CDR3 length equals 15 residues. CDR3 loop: CSAFGLAGVSYEQYF. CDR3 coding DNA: TGCAGTGCATTCGGACTAGCGGGTGTCAGCTACGAGCAGTACTTC.